This T cell receptor beta chain is from a study of blood T cells in healthy people across ages. Study findings and constraints: In long-lived donors, naive CD4+ cell counts and diversity exceeded those of aged donors. With naive T cell percentage, TCR beta diversity showed a strong correlation.

The CDR3 runs 13 residues. Germline loops: CDR1 ENHRY, CDR2 SYGVKD. V was shortened by 3 bases and J by 9 bases, with 12 bases between the two germline ends. Through a sample-barcoded 5' primer and a J-beta primer mix, a second PCR was run for 7 to 11 cycles. TCRdb re-called the 5' RACE reads through MiXCR, storing one row per CDR3 protein. The table lists 600,000 to 650,000 distinct CDR3 sequences, roughly 50% of them singletons, with around 37% in the top ten. As concerns this clonotype: The antigen remains undetermined.

The clonotype originates from a man aged 55 to 69 in good health. The V and J genes are TRBV10-3 and TRBJ2-1; D ambiguous. The sample taken for sequencing was blood. The CDR3 sequence: CAISDSAPGEQFF. CDR3 coding DNA: TGTGCCATCAGTGACTCGGCCCCCGGTGAGCAGTTCTTC.